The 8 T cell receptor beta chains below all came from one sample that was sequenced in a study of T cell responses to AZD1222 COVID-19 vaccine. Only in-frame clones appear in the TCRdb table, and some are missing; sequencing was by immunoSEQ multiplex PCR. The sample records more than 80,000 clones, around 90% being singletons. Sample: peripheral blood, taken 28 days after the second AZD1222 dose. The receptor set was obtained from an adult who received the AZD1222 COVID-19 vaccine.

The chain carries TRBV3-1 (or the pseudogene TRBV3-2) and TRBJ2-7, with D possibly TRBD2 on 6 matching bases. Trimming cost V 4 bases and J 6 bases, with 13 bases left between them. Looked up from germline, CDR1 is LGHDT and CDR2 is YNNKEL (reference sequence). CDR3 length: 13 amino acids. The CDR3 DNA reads TGTGCCAGCAGCCTCGGACTACCCTCCGAGCAGTACTTC. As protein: CASSLGLPSEQYF.

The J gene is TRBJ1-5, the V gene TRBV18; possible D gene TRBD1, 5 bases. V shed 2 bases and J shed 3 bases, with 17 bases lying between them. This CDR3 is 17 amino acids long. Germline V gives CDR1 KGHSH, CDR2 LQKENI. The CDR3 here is CASSPRESGPPNQPQHF. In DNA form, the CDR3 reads TGTGCCAGCTCACCAAGGGAGTCGGGGCCACCCAATCAGCCCCAGCATTTT.

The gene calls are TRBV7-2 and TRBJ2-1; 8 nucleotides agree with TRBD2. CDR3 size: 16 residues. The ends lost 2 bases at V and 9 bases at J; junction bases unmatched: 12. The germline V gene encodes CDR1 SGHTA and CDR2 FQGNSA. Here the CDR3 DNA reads TGTGCCAGCAGCTTAATCTCCGGGGGGGCCTCAGGTGAGCAGTTCTTC. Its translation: CASSLISGGASGEQFF.

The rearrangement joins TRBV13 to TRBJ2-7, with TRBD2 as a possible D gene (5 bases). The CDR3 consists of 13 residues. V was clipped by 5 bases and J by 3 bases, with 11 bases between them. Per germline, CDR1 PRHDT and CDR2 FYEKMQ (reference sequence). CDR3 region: CASSLPGDYEQYF. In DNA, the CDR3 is TGTGCCAGCAGCCTCCCCGGGGACTACGAGCAGTACTTC.

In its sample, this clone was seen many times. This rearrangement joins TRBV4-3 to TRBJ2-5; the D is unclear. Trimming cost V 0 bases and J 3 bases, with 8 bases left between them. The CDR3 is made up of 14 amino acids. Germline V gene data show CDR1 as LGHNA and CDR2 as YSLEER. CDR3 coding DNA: TGCGCCAGCAGCCAAGACACCCTGGAAGAGACCCAGTACTTC. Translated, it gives CASSQDTLEETQYF.

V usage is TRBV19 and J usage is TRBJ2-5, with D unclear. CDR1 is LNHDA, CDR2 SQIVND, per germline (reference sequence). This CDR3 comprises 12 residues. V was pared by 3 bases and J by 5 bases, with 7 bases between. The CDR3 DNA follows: TGTGCCAGTAGTATGGGTTTGGAGACCCAGTACTTC. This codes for CASSMGLETQYF.

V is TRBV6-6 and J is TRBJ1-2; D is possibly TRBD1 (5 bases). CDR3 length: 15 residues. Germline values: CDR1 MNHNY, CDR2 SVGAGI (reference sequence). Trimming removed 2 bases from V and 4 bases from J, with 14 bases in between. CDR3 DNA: TGTGCCAGCAGTTACGGGAACGGGGCCGGCTATGGCTACACCTTC. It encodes CASSYGNGAGYGYTF.

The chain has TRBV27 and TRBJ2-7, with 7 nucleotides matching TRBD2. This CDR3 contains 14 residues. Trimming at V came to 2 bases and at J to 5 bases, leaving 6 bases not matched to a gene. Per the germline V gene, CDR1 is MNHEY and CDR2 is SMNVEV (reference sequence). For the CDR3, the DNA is TGTGCCAGCAGTTTAGGTGGGGGGGGGAACGAGCAGTACTTC. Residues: CASSLGGGGNEQYF.